Listed below are T cell receptor beta chains from one sample, sequenced in a study of shared clonotypes between healthy human individuals. Clones were sequenced by immunoSEQ multiplex PCR, and TCRdb holds only the in-frame ones, with some missing. The repertoire includes more than 2 million clones, around 93% of them detected once, and 1.5% to 2% sits in the top ten. Sample: naive CD8+ T cells from PBMCs. The receptors come from a man younger than 30 in good health. Some clones in this sample may be carry-over from other donors' samples. Both conserved end residues are part of each CDR3. A D gene is named only where the DNA matches it firmly. Clone size is stated in some rows and not others, as once, few, many or a class when expanded.

j_call	d_call	v_call	clone_size	cdr3_aa	cdr3_nt
TRBJ2-7	TRBD2	TRBV10-3	-	CAIRVGLAGTQSYEQYF	TGTGCCATCAGGGTGGGACTAGCGGGGACGCAGTCCTACGAGCAGTACTTC
TRBJ1-1	-	TRBV5-5	-	CASSLLGVESAEAFF	TGTGCCAGCAGCTTGTTGGGGGTTGAGTCGGCTGAAGCTTTCTTT
TRBJ1-4	-	TRBV27	-	CASSPLDSDWEKLFF	TGTGCCAGCAGTCCGCTGGACTCAGACTGGGAAAAACTGTTTTTT
TRBJ2-7	TRBD1	TRBV2	-	CASTEGAEQYF	TGTGCCAGCACCGAGGGGGCGGAGCAGTACTTC
TRBJ2-5	-	TRBV7-2	-	CASSSRQPLQETQYF	TGTGCCAGCAGCTCGAGACAGCCACTACAAGAGACCCAGTACTTC
TRBJ2-5	-	TRBV25-1	-	CASSEFPRRGETQYF	TGTGCCAGCAGTGAATTTCCTCGACGTGGGGAGACCCAGTACTTC
TRBJ2-7	-	TRBV5-6	once	CASSLESTEQYF	TGTGCCAGCAGCCTAGAATCTACCGAGCAGTACTTC
TRBJ1-2	-	TRBV6-1	-	CASSEFGHNYGYTF	TGTGCCAGCAGTGAATTCGGACACAACTATGGCTACACCTTC
TRBJ1-2	TRBD1	TRBV4-3	-	CASSQDRTGNYGYTF	TGCGCCAGCAGCCAAGATAGGACAGGGAACTATGGCTACACCTTC
TRBJ2-7	-	TRBV28	-	CASSYGHSYEQYF	TGTGCCAGCAGTTACGGACATTCCTACGAGCAGTACTTC
TRBJ2-1	-	TRBV11-2	once	CASSLEPEQFF	TGTGCCAGCAGCTTAGAACCCGAGCAGTTCTTC
TRBJ1-2	-	TRBV28	-	CASSFHGNNYGYTF	TGTGCCAGCAGTTTTCACGGAAATAACTATGGCTACACCTTC
TRBJ2-5	-	TRBV21-1	-	CASSKTPETQYF	TGTGCCAGCAGCAAGACGCCAGAGACCCAGTACTTC
TRBJ2-7	TRBD2	TRBV5-8	-	CASSLRGSGYEQYF	TGTGCCAGCAGCTTGCGCGGGAGCGGCTACGAGCAGTACTTC
TRBJ2-7	TRBD1	TRBV10-1	-	CASSDSGQGIYEQYF	TGCGCCAGCAGTGACTCCGGACAGGGAATCTACGAGCAGTACTTC
TRBJ1-1	-	TRBV4-3	-	CASSQAGDTEAFF	TGCGCCAGCAGCCAGGCAGGGGACACTGAAGCTTTCTTT
TRBJ1-2	TRBD1	TRBV15	-	CATSRTLQGGYGYTF	TGTGCCACCAGCAGAACATTACAGGGGGGCTATGGCTACACCTTC
TRBJ1-1	-	TRBV28	-	CASSFLGAWTTEAFF	TGTGCCAGCAGTTTTTTAGGGGCCTGGACCACTGAAGCTTTCTTT
TRBJ1-1	TRBD1	TRBV11-3	-	CASSPGQGTSTEAFF	TGTGCCAGCAGCCCCGGACAGGGAACGAGCACTGAAGCTTTCTTT
TRBJ2-7	TRBD1	TRBV7-4	-	CASSLIGTGSDEQYF	TGTGCCAGCAGCTTAATCGGGACAGGGTCCGACGAGCAGTACTTC
TRBJ2-5	TRBD2	TRBV30	once	CAWASGMYQETQYF	TGTGCCTGGGCTAGCGGGATGTACCAAGAGACCCAGTACTTC
TRBJ1-1	-	TRBV13	-	CASSLGLMGRGTEAFF	TGTGCCAGCAGCTTAGGCCTCATGGGGAGAGGAACTGAAGCTTTCTTT
TRBJ2-7	-	TRBV7-9	-	CASSLPVSYEQYF	TGTGCCAGCAGCTTACCGGTGTCCTACGAGCAGTACTTC
TRBJ2-3	TRBD2	TRBV5-1	-	CASSPGLAATVTDTQYF	TGCGCCAGCAGCCCCGGACTAGCGGCGACTGTCACAGATACGCAGTATTTT
TRBJ1-1	-	TRBV6-5	-	CASSYRTANTEAFF	TGTGCCAGCAGTTACCGGACAGCGAACACTGAAGCTTTCTTT
TRBJ1-1	-	TRBV4-3	-	CASSQGIRHSLGGAFF	TGCGCCAGCAGCCAAGGAATAAGACACTCCCTGGGCGGAGCTTTCTTT
TRBJ2-7	-	TRBV15	-	CATSTDRAGGQYF	TGTGCCACCAGCACAGACAGGGCGGGGGGGCAGTACTTC
TRBJ2-7	TRBD1	TRBV5-1	-	CASSRWDRNYEQYF	TGCGCCAGCAGTCGGTGGGACAGAAACTACGAGCAGTACTTC
TRBJ2-3	TRBD2	TRBV10-1	once	CASSLAGGGVDTQYF	TGCGCCAGCAGTTTAGCGGGAGGAGGGGTTGATACGCAGTATTTT
TRBJ1-1	-	TRBV29-1	-	CSVDTVNTEAFF	TGCAGCGTTGACACGGTAAACACTGAAGCTTTCTTT
TRBJ2-7	-	TRBV5-6	-	CASSFAREVPYEQYF	TGTGCCAGCAGCTTCGCCAGGGAGGTCCCCTACGAGCAGTACTTC
TRBJ2-7	-	TRBV5-1	-	CASSLEGLGEQYF	TGCGCCAGCAGCTTAGAAGGGCTTGGCGAGCAGTACTTC
TRBJ2-7	TRBD2	TRBV27	-	CASSKLADLSYEQYF	TGTGCCAGCAGTAAACTAGCGGACCTCTCCTACGAGCAGTACTTC
TRBJ1-1	-	TRBV7-6	-	CASSLAYPGPRTEAFF	TGTGCCAGCAGCTTAGCGTATCCAGGGCCCAGGACTGAAGCTTTCTTT
TRBJ1-1	-	TRBV5-4	-	CASSLAGWEAFF	TGTGCCAGCAGCTTGGCCGGGTGGGAAGCTTTCTTT
TRBJ1-4	-	TRBV28	-	CASTMLGARAEKLFF	TGTGCCAGCACCATGCTGGGGGCCCGTGCCGAAAAACTGTTTTTT
TRBJ2-1	TRBD1	TRBV7-3	-	CASSLSFGTGISNEQFF	TGTGCCAGCAGCTTAAGTTTCGGGACAGGGATATCGAATGAGCAGTTCTTC
TRBJ2-7	-	TRBV5-5	-	CASSFAAIYEQYF	TGTGCCAGCAGCTTCGCTGCTATCTACGAGCAGTACTTC
TRBJ2-7	-	TRBV6-6	-	CASSYPNPYEQYF	TGTGCCAGCAGTTACCCTAATCCTTACGAGCAGTACTTC
TRBJ2-3	-	TRBV15	-	CATSREFVGTDTQYF	TGTGCCACCAGCAGAGAGTTTGTTGGCACAGATACGCAGTATTTT
TRBJ1-3	-	TRBV9	-	CASSVGGRPGIGNTIYF	TGTGCCAGCAGCGTCGGCGGCCGCCCCGGGATTGGAAACACCATATATTTT
TRBJ1-2	-	TRBV5-1	-	CASGDRWSNYGYTF	TGCGCCAGTGGAGACAGGTGGTCCAACTATGGCTACACCTTC
TRBJ2-1	-	TRBV7-2	-	CASSLDVADSSYNEQFF	TGTGCCAGCAGCTTAGACGTAGCGGATAGCTCCTACAATGAGCAGTTCTTC
TRBJ2-1	TRBD1	TRBV5-5	-	CASSLGQGIAYNEQFF	TGTGCCAGCAGCTTAGGACAGGGGATCGCGTACAATGAGCAGTTCTTC
TRBJ1-5	-	TRBV21-1	-	CASSEREGASNQPQHF	TGTGCCAGCAGCGAGCGGGAGGGAGCTAGCAATCAGCCCCAGCATTTT
TRBJ2-1	TRBD2	TRBV18	-	CASSPGSGGPAGDEQFF	TGTGCCAGCTCCCCCGGTTCGGGAGGGCCGGCGGGCGATGAGCAGTTCTTC
TRBJ2-1	TRBD2	TRBV5-1	-	CASSTTRLAGNNEQFF	TGCGCCAGCAGCACTACAAGACTAGCGGGAAACAATGAGCAGTTCTTC
TRBJ1-5	TRBD1	TRBV6-5	once	CASSRTGGYQPQHF	TGTGCCAGCAGTCGGACAGGGGGTTACCAGCCCCAGCATTTT
TRBJ1-5	-	TRBV28	-	CASTARVSQPQHF	TGTGCCAGCACCGCCAGGGTTAGTCAGCCCCAGCATTTT
TRBJ1-2	-	TRBV28	-	CASRPPTNYGYTF	TGTGCCAGCCGTCCCCCGACCAACTATGGCTACACCTTC
TRBJ2-7	TRBD2	TRBV11-2	-	CASSLGPAGLAGPYEQYF	TGTGCCAGCAGCTTAGGGCCCGCAGGACTAGCGGGTCCCTACGAGCAGTACTTC
TRBJ2-1	TRBD2	TRBV5-1	-	CASSLVVRLAGEALYNEQFF	TGCGCCAGCAGCTTGGTCGTGCGCCTCGCGGGAGAGGCCTTATACAATGAGCAGTTCTTC
TRBJ1-2	-	TRBV27	once	CASSLSTTGYYGYTF	TGTGCCAGCAGTTTATCCACTACAGGGTACTATGGCTACACCTTC
TRBJ2-7	TRBD1	TRBV6-5	-	CASRTRQGATLEQYF	TGTGCCAGCAGAACCCGACAGGGGGCGACCCTAGAGCAGTACTTC